This TCR beta chain was recovered during a study of control samples from healthy donors and cancer patients. This table comes from immunoSEQ multiplex PCR, and its TCRdb copy is limited to in-frame clones, with some not included. The repertoire holds about 64,000 clones, roughly 90% seen once, with 1.7% in the top ten. CDR3 length equals 16 residues. Trimming took 3 bases from V and 4 from J, leaving 16 bases between them. Germline CDR1 reads SGHAT; CDR2 reads FQNNGV. Sequencing was carried out using PBMCs. The gene calls are TRBV11-2 and TRBJ2-1, with a weak D call TRBD2 (7 bases). The source is a man between 40 and 49 years old with colorectal cancer. The CDR3 DNA sequence: TGTGCCAGCAGCTTCCTTGGCGGGGGCGGGTACAATGAGCAGTTCTTC. Amino acids: CASSFLGGGGYNEQFF.